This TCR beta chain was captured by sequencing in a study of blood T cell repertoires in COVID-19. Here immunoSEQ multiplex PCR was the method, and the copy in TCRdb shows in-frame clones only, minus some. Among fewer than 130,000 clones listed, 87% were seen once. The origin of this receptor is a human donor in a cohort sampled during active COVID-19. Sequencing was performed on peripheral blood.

CDR3 residues: CASSQGGQGDQPQHF. The CDR3 DNA is TGCGCCAGCAGCCAAGGGGGACAGGGTGATCAGCCCCAGCATTTT. The rearrangement uses TRBV4-1 and TRBJ1-5; 9 bases are a match to TRBD1. V lost 1 base and J lost 5; bases outside the gene matches: 3. The CDR3 runs to 15 residues. Looked up from germline, CDR1 is MGHRA and CDR2 is YSYEKL.